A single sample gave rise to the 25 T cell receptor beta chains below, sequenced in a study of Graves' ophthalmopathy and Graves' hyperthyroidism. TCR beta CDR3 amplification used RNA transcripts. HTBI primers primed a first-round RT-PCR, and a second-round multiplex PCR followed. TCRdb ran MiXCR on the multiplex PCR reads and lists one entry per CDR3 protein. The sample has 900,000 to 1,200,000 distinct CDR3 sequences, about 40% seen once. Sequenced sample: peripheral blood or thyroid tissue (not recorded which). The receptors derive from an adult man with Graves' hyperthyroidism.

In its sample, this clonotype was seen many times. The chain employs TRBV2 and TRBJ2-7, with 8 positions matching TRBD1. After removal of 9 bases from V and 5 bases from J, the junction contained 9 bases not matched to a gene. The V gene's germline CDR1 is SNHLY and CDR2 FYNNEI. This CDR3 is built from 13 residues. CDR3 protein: CASYRTGRNEQYF. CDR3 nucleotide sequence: TGTGCCAGTTACCGGACAGGGCGCAACGAGCAGTACTTC.

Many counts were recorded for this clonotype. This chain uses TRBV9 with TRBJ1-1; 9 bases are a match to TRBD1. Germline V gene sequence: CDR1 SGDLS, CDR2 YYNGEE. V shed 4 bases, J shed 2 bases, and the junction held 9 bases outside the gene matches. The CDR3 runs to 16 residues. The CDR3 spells CASSLWGQGSNTEAFF. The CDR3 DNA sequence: TGTGCCAGCAGCCTTTGGGGACAGGGATCCAACACTGAAGCTTTCTTT.

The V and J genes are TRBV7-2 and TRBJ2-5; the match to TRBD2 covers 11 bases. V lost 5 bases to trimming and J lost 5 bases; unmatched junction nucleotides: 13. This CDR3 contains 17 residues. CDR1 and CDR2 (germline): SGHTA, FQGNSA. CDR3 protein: CASSPRTSGFPGETQYF. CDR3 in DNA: TGTGCCAGCAGCCCAAGGACTAGCGGGTTCCCCGGGGAGACCCAGTACTTC.

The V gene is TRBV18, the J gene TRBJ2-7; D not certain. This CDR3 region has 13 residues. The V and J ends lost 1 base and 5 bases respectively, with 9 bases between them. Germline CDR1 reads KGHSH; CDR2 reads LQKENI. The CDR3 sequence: CASSPLQQDEQYF. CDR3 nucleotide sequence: TGTGCCAGCTCACCACTTCAACAAGACGAGCAGTACTTC.

Here the CDR3 reads CSANLRTKGLAGGLGPYEQYF. DNA for the CDR3: TGCAGTGCTAATCTTCGGACAAAGGGACTAGCGGGAGGGCTAGGACCCTACGAGCAGTACTTC. The chain has TRBV20-1 and TRBJ2-7; TRBD2 matches 16 bases. Germline V gene lookup returns CDR1 DFQATT and CDR2 SNEGSKA (reference sequence). The CDR3 extends over 21 amino acids. Trimming took 4 bases from V and 2 from J; bases not matched to a gene: 20.

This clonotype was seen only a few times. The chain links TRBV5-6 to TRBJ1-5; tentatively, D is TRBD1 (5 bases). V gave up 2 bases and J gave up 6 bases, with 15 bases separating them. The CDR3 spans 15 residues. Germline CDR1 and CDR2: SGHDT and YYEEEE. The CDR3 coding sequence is TGTGCCAGCAGCTTTAGGGGTATCGGTGGTCAGCCCCAGCATTTT. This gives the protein CASSFRGIGGQPQHF.

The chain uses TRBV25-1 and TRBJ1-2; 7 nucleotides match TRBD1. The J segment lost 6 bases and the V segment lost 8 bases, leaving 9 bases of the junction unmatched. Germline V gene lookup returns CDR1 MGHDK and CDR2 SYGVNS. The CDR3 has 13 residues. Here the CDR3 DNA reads TGTGCCAGCTCACCACCACAGGGGCATGGCTACACCTTC. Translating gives CASSPPQGHGYTF.

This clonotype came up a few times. The CDR3 reads CASSELGREETQYF. The CDR3 bases are TGTGCCAGCAGTGAATTAGGCAGAGAAGAGACCCAGTACTTC. The chain employs TRBV25-1 and TRBJ2-5, with unresolved D. The ends were cut back, 1 base at V and 3 bases at J, with 9 bases in the middle. The germline gives CDR1 MGHDK, CDR2 SYGVNS. This CDR3 has 14 amino acids.

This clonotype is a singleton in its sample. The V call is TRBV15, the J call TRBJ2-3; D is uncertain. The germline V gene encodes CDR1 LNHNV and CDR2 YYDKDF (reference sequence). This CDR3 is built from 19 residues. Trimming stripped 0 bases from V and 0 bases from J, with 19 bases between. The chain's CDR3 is CATSRDPLLLRRSTDTQYF. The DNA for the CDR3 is TGTGCCACCAGCAGAGATCCGCTCCTACTGAGACGGAGCACAGATACGCAGTATTTT.

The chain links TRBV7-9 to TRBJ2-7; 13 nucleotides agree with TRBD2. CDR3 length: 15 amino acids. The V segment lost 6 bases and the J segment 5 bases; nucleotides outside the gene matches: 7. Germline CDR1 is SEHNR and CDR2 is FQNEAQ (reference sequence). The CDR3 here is CASSDGTSGIHEQYF. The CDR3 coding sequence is TGTGCCAGCAGTGATGGGACTAGCGGGATCCACGAGCAGTACTTC.

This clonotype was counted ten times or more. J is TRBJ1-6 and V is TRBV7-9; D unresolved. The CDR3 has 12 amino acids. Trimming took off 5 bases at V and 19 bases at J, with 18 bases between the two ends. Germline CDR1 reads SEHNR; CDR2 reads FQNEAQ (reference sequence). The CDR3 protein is CASSSSGEGPHF. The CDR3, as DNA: TGTGCCAGCAGCAGTAGCGGCGAGGGCCCTCACTTT.

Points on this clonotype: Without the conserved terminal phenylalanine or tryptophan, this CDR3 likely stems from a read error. The CDR3 DNA is TGTGCCAGCAGTTACTCCAGGGGTGGAGTATCGGAGACCCAGTACTCC. It codes for CASSYSRGGVSETQYS. The V and J genes are TRBV6-6 and TRBJ2-5; perhaps TRBD1 as D (6 bases). The V end was cut by 0 bases, the J end by 5 bases, with 16 bases between. Germline V lookup: CDR1 MNHNY, CDR2 SVGAGI (reference sequence). The CDR3 extends over 16 amino acids.

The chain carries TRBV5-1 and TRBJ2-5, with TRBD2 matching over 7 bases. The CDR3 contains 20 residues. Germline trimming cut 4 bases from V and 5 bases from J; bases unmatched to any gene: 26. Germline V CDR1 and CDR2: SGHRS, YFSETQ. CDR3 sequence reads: CASSAGTGGSSSLTGETQYF. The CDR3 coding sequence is TGCGCCAGCAGCGCCGGGACGGGGGGAAGCTCCAGTCTCACCGGGGAGACCCAGTACTTC.

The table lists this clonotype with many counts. DNA of the CDR3: TGCGCCAGCAGCTTGTCTCTAGCCTTAGTCACTGAAGCTTTCTTT. It translates to CASSLSLALVTEAFF. This chain uses TRBV5-1 with TRBJ1-1; D call uncertain. CDR1 is SGHRS and CDR2 is YFSETQ in the germline V gene. V dropped 1 base and J dropped 4 bases, with 14 bases sitting between them. This CDR3 has 15 amino acids.

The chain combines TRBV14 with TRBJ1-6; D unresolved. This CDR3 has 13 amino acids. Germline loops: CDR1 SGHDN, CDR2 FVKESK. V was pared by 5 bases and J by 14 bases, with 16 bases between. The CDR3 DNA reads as TGTGCCAGCAGCGGTCTGGCGGGAATCACCCTCCACTTT. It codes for CASSGLAGITLHF. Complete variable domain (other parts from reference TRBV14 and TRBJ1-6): EAGVTQFPSHSVIEKGQTVTLRCDPISGHDNLYWYRRVMGKEIKFLLHFVKESKQDESGMPNNRFLAERTGGTYSTLKVQPAELEDSGVYFCASSGLAGITLHFGNGTRLTVT.

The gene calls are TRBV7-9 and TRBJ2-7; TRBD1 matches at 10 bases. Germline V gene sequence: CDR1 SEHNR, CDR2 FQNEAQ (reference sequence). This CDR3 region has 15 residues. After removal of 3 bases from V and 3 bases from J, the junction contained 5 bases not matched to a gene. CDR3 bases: TGTGCCAGCAGCTTGACAGGGGGCGGCCTCTACGAGCAGTACTTC. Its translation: CASSLTGGGLYEQYF.

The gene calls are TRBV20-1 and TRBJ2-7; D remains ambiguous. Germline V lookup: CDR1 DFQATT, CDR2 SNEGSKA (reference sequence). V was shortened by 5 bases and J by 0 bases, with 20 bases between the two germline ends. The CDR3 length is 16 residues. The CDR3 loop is CSAPSLYEPSSYEQYF. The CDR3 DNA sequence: TGCAGTGCTCCCTCACTGTACGAACCGAGCTCCTACGAGCAGTACTTC.

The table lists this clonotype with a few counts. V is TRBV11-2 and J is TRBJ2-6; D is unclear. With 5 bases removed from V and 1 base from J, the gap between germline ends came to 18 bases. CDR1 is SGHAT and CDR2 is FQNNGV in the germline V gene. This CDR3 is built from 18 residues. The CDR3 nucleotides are TGTGCCAGCAGCCCCGCTCCAGCGCGAGTTTCTGGGGCCAACGTCCTGACTTTC. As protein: CASSPAPARVSGANVLTF.

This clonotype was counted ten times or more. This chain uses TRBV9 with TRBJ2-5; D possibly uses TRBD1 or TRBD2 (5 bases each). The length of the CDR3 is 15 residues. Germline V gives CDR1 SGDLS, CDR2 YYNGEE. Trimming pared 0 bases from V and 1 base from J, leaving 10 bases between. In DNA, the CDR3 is TGTGCCAGCAGCGTAGGAGGGACCATCCAAGAGACCCAGTACTTC. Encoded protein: CASSVGGTIQETQYF.

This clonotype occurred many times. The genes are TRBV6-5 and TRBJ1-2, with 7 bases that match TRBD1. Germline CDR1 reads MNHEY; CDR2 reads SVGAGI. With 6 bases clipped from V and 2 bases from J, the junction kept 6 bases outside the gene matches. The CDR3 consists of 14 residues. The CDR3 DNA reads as TGTGCCAGCAGGCCCGGGGACAGAAACTATGGCTACACCTTC. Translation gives CASRPGDRNYGYTF.

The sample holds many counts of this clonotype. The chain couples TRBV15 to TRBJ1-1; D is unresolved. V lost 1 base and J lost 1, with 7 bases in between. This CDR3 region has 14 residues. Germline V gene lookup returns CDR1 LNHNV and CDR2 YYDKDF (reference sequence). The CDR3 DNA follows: TGTGCCACCAGCAGAGGACTATGGAACACTGAAGCTTTCTTT. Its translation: CATSRGLWNTEAFF.

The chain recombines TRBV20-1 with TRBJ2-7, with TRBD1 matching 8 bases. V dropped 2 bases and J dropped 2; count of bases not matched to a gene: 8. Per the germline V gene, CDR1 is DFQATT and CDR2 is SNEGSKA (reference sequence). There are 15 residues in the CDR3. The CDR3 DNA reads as TGCAGTGCTAGACTTGACGGGACAGGCACCTACGAGCAGTACTTC. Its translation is CSARLDGTGTYEQYF.

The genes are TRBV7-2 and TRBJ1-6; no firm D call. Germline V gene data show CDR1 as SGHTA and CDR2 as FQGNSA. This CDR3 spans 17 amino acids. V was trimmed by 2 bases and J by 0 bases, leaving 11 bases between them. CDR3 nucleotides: TGTGCCAGCAGCTTAACGGGGTTCGGCTCCTATAATTCACCCCTCCACTTT. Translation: CASSLTGFGSYNSPLHF.

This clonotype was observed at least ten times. The CDR3 region is CASSLGSTGQGSGNTIYF. In DNA, the CDR3 is TGTGCCAGCAGCTTAGGGTCTACGGGACAGGGGTCTGGAAACACCATATATTTT. V usage is TRBV7-6 and J usage is TRBJ1-3; 10 positions agree with TRBD1. Trimming removed 1 base from V and 1 base from J; junction bases left unmatched: 7. CDR3 length: 18 amino acids. Germline values: CDR1 SGHVS, CDR2 FNYEAQ.

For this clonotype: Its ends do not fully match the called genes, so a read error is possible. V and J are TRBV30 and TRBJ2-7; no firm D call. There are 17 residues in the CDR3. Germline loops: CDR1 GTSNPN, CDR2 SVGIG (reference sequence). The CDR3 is CGWSVRLPGAVINEQYF. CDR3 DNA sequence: TGTGGCTGGAGTGTACGTCTCCCGGGCGCGGTAATTAACGAGCAGTACTTC.